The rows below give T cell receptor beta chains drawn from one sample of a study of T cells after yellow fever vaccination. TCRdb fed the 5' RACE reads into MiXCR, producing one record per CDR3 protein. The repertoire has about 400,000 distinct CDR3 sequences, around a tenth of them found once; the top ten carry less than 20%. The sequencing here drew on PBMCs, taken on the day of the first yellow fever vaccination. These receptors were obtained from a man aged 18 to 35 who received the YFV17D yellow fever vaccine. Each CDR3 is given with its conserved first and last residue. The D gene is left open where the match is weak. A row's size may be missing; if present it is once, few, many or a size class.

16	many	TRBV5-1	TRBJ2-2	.	TGCGCCAGCAGTTTGGGGGGTGGCCCGAACACCGGGGAGCTGTTTTTT	CASSLGGGPNTGELFF
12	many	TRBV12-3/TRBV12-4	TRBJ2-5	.	TGTGCCAGCCGGGATCACCAAGAGACCCAGTACTTC	CASRDHQETQYF
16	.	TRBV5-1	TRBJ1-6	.	TGCGCCAGCAGCTCCCAAGCGGCAGGGTACAATTCACCCCTCCACTTT	CASSSQAAGYNSPLHF
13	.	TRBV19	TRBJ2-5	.	TGTGCCAGTCAACGGGGCCAGCAAGAGACCCAGTACTTC	CASQRGQQETQYF
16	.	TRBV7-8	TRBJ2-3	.	TGTGCCAGCAGCTTTAAGTTCTCGATAAACACAGATACGCAGTATTTT	CASSFKFSINTDTQYF
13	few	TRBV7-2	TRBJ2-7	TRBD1	TGTGCCAGCAGCAGGGACAGGCAGCTCGAGCAGTACTTC	CASSRDRQLEQYF
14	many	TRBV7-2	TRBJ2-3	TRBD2	TGTGCCAGCAGCCCTGGACTAGCATCAGATACGCAGTATTTT	CASSPGLASDTQYF
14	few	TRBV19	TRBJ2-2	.	TGTGCCAGTAAGGGGACCGAGAACACCGGGGAGCTGTTTTTT	CASKGTENTGELFF
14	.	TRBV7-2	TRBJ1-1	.	TGTGCCAGCAGCTTATATTCCGGGGACACTGAAGCTTTCTTT	CASSLYSGDTEAFF
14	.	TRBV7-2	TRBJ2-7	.	TGTGCCAGCAGCCACCTGGGACCGAGCTACGAGCAGTACTTC	CASSHLGPSYEQYF
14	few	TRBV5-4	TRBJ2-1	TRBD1	TGTGCCAGCAGCTGGGGGACAGGGGGCGGTGAGCAGTTCTTC	CASSWGTGGGEQFF
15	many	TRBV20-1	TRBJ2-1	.	TGCAGTGCAAAAGGGGGCCGCGGGGTATACAATGAGCAGTTCTTC	CSAKGGRGVYNEQFF
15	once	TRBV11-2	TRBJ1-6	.	TGTGCCAGCAGCCCGATAGCGGGGGGCCTTTCACCCCTCCACTTT	CASSPIAGGLSPLHF
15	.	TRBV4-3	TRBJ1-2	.	TGCGCCAGCAGCCCCTCGGGTGGTGGGGGGTATGGCTACACCTTC	CASSPSGGGGYGYTF
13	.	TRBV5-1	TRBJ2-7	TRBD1	TGCGCCAGCAGCGTCCGGGACAGGGACGAGCAGTACTTC	CASSVRDRDEQYF
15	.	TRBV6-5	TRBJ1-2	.	TGTGCCAGCAGTTACGTGGGGGGTCCGTTTTATGGCTACACCTTC	CASSYVGGPFYGYTF
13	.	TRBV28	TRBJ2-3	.	TGTGCCAGCAGTTTAAACGGGGCGTATACGCAGTATTTT	CASSLNGAYTQYF
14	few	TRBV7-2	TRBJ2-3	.	TGTGCCAGCAGCTTAGGAGCTAGTCCCTCCATGCAGTATTTT	CASSLGASPSMQYF
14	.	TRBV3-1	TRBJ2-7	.	TGTGCCAGCAGCCGTGAGGGCCCAGGGTACGAGCAGTACTTC	CASSREGPGYEQYF
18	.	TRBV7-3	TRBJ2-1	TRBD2	TGTGCCAGCAGCCCCAAGTCCCTAGCGGGGCTCGGGGGCAATGAGCAGTTCTTC	CASSPKSLAGLGGNEQFF
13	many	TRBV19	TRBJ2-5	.	TGTGCCACTTCGACAGGATACCAAGAGACCCAGTACTTC	CATSTGYQETQYF
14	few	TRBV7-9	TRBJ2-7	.	TGTGCCAGCAGCCCGAGGGTAGGGACCTACGAGCAGTACTTC	CASSPRVGTYEQYF
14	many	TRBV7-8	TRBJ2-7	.	TGTGCCAGCAGCTTCAGGGAAGTCGCCTACGAGCAGTACTTC	CASSFREVAYEQYF
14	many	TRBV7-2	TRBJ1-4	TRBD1	TGTGCCAGCAGCTTGGACAGGGCATCAGGAAAACTGTTTTTT	CASSLDRASGKLFF
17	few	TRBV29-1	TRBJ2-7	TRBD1	TGCAGCGTTGAGTGGCCGGGGACAGGGGGCCGCTCCTACGAGCAGTACTTC	CSVEWPGTGGRSYEQYF
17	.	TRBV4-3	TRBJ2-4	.	TGCGCCAGCAGCCAAGTTCAGGGAAACACAGAAACCAACATTCAGTACTTC	CASSQVQGNTETNIQYF
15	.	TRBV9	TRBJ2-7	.	TGTGCCAGCAGCGTAGATCAGGTTGACACCTACGAGCAGTACTTC	CASSVDQVDTYEQYF
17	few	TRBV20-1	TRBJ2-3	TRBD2	TGCAGTGCTAGAGATTTCGCTAGCGGGGGGTCAAGAGATACGCAGTATTTT	CSARDFASGGSRDTQYF
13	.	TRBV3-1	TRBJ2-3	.	TGTGCCAGCAGCCAATCGACTAGTCGAACGCAGTATTTT	CASSQSTSRTQYF
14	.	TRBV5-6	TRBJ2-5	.	TGTGCCAGCAGCTATATGACAGGAGGGGAGACCCAGTACTTC	CASSYMTGGETQYF
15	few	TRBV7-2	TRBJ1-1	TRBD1	TGTGCCAGCAGCGACGCCGGGACAGAGAACACTGAAGCTTTCTTT	CASSDAGTENTEAFF
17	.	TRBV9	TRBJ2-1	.	TGTGCCAGCAGCGTTACCTCCGGGGGTCTTTCCTACAATGAGCAGTTCTTC	CASSVTSGGLSYNEQFF
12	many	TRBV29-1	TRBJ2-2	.	TGCAGCGTGGAGGTGACAGCCGGGGAGCTGTTTTTT	CSVEVTAGELFF
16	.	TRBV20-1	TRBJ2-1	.	TGCAGTGCGACAAATCTCGAGGCAGGGGCGGACAATGAGCAGTTCTTC	CSATNLEAGADNEQFF
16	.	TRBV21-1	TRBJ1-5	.	TGTGCCAGCAGCGGAATCCAAGGGGATTGGCATCAGCCCCAGCATTTT	CASSGIQGDWHQPQHF
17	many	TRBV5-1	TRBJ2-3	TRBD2	TGCGCCAGCAGCCCCTACTCGGGCGGGGGAGCCACAGATACGCAGTATTTT	CASSPYSGGGATDTQYF
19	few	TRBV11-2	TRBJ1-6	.	TGTGCCAGCAGTGGGAGGGCAGGGAGTCCCAGCTCCTATAATTCACCCCTCCACTTT	CASSGRAGSPSSYNSPLHF
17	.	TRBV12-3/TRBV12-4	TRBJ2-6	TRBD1	TGTGCCAGCAGCAAGACAGGGGGAAAGTCTGGGGCCAACGTCCTGACTTTC	CASSKTGGKSGANVLTF
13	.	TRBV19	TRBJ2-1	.	TGTGCCAGTAGTATGGTTAGTGGCGATGAGCAGTTCTTC	CASSMVSGDEQFF
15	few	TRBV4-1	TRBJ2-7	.	TGCGCCAGCAGCCTTGGAGGGGGGGAAACCTACGAGCAGTACTTC	CASSLGGGETYEQYF
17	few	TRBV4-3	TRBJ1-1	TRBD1	TGCGCCAGCAGCCAAAACGGACAGGGTGAAGGTGGCACTGAAGCTTTCTTT	CASSQNGQGEGGTEAFF
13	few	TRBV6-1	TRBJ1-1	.	TGTGCCAGCCTCCCAGGGCGCGGCACTGAAGCTTTCTTT	CASLPGRGTEAFF
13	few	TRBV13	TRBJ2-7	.	TGTGCCAGCAGCTCAGGACAGACCTACGAGCAGTACTTC	CASSSGQTYEQYF
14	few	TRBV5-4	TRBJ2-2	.	TGTGCCAGCAGCTTGATGCCAGCAATCGGGGAGCTGTTTTTT	CASSLMPAIGELFF
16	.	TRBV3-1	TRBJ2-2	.	TGTGCCAGCAGCCAAGAGGACTACTTTGGGACCGGGGAGCTGTTTTTT	CASSQEDYFGTGELFF
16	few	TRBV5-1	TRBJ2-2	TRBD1	TGCGCCAGCACCCCGGGACAGGGCGCGAACACCGGGGAGCTGTTTTTT	CASTPGQGANTGELFF